These 4 T cell receptor beta chains came from one sample sequenced in a study of response to subunit inactivated influenza vaccine. TCRdb called the RT-PCR reads again in MiXCR, with one record for every CDR3 protein. The data hold under 800,000 distinct CDR3 sequences, with approximately 15% observed a single time. Sequencing used PBMCs from blood, obtained around 14 days before vaccination. These receptors all come from a man aged 45-60 years who received an inactivated influenza vaccine.

The V call is TRBV7-9, the J call TRBJ2-1; the D is unclear. V shed 1 base and J shed 8 bases, with 9 bases lying between them. Germline CDR1 is SEHNR and CDR2 is FQNEAQ (reference sequence). This CDR3 spans 13 amino acids. CDR3: CASSLEVTDEQFF. CDR3 nucleotide sequence: TGTGCCAGCAGCTTAGAAGTGACCGATGAGCAGTTCTTC.

This clonotype was detected many times. This chain uses TRBV4-3 with TRBJ2-4; no clear D gene. The CDR3 length is 17 residues. Germline CDR1 is LGHNA and CDR2 is YSLEER. Trimming cost V 0 bases and J 0 bases, with 12 bases left between them. CDR3 in DNA: TGCGCCAGCAGCCAAGAAACAGCAACCTTAGCCAAAAACATTCAGTACTTC. This translates into CASSQETATLAKNIQYF.

V is TRBV6-1 and J is TRBJ1-1, with TRBD1 as a possible D gene (6 bases). Deletions cut 5 bases from V and 6 bases from J, with 13 bases between. In germline, CDR1 is MNHNS, CDR2 SASEGT. The CDR3 extends over 13 amino acids. In nucleotides, the CDR3 is TGTGCCAGCAGTAACGCAGGGGCTCCTGAAGCTTTCTTT. It is translated as CASSNAGAPEAFF.

This clonotype was seen more than once but under ten times. The rearrangement uses TRBV29-1 and TRBJ2-7; 7 nucleotides match TRBD1. CDR1 and CDR2 from the germline V gene are SQVTM and ANQGSEA. V shed 6 bases and J 5 bases; nucleotides not matched to a gene: 7. CDR3 length: 12 residues. This CDR3 reads CSVGKGGHEQYF. The CDR3 region has the DNA TGCAGCGTAGGTAAAGGGGGCCACGAGCAGTACTTC.